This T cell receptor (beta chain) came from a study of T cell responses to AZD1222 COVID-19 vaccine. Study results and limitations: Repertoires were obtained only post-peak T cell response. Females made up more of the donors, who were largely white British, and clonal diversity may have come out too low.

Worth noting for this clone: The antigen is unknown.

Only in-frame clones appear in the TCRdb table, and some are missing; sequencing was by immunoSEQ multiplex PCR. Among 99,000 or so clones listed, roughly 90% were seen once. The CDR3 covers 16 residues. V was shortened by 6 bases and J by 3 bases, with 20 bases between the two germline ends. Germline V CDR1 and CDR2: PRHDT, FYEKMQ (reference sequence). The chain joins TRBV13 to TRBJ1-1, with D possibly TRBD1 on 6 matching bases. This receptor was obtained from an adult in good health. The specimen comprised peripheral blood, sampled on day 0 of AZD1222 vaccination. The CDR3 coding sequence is TGTGCCAGCAGAGTAAGGGGGGGCGAACCGGACACTGAAGCTTTCTTT. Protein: CASRVRGGEPDTEAFF.